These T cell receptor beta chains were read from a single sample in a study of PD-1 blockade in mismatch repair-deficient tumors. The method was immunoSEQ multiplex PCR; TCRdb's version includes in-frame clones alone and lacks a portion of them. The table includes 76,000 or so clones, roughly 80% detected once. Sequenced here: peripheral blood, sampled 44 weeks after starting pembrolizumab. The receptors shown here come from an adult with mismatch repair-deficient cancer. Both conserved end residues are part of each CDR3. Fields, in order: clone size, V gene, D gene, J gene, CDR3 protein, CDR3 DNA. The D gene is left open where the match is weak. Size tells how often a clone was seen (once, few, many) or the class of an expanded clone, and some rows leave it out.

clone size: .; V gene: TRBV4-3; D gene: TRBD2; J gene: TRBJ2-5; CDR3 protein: CASSPFLAVRETQYF; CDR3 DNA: TGCGCCAGCAGCCCCTTCCTAGCGGTTCGGGAGACCCAGTACTTC
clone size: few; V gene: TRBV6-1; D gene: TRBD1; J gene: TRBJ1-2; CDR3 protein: CASIPTGANYGYTF; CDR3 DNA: TGTGCCAGCATTCCGACAGGGGCTAACTATGGCTACACCTTC
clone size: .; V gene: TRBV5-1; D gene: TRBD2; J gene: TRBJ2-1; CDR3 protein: CASSLAGGSRRGEQFF; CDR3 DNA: TGCGCCAGCAGCTTGGCCGGCGGGAGTAGACGTGGTGAGCAGTTCTTC
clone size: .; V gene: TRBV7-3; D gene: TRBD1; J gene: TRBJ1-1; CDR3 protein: CASSLDRVETEAFF; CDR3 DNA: TGTGCCAGCAGCTTAGACAGGGTTGAAACTGAAGCTTTCTTT
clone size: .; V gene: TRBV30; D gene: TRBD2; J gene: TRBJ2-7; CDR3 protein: CAWSAGLAGYEQYF; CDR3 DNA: TGTGCCTGGAGTGCAGGTCTAGCGGGCTACGAGCAGTACTTC
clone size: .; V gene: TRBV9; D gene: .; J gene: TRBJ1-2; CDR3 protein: CASSVAAHWNYGYTF; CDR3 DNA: TGTGCCAGCAGCGTAGCCGCCCACTGGAACTATGGCTACACCTTC
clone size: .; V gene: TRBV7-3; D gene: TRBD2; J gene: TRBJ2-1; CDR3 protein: CASSLVSGRGISNEQFF; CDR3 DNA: TGTGCCAGCAGCTTAGTTAGCGGGAGGGGCATTAGCAATGAGCAGTTCTTC
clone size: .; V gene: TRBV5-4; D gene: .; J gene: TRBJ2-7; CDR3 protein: CASSLGGTVYEQYF; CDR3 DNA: TGTGCCAGCAGCTTGGGCGGGACTGTCTACGAGCAGTACTTC
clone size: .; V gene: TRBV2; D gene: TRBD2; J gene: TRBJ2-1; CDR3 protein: CASAGLAYNEQFF; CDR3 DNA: TGTGCCAGCGCCGGACTAGCCTACAATGAGCAGTTCTTC
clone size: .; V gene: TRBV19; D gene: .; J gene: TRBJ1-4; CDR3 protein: CASSAGQGTNEKLFF; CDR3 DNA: TGTGCCAGTTCCGCCGGCCAGGGAACTAATGAAAAACTGTTTTTT
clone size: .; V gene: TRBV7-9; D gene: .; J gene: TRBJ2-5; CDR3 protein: CASSLAPSRETQYF; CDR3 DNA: TGTGCCAGCAGCTTAGCGCCCAGCAGAGAGACCCAGTACTTC
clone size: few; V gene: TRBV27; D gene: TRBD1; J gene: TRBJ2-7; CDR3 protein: CASTGGTYEQYF; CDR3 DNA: TGTGCCAGCACAGGGGGCACCTACGAGCAGTACTTC
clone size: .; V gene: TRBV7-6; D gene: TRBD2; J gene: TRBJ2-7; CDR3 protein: CASSLRLAGAEEQYF; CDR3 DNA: TGTGCCAGCAGCTTACGACTAGCGGGAGCGGAAGAGCAGTACTTC
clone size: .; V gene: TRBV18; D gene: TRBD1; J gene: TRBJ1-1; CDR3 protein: CASSPPHRGGTEAFF; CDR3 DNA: TGTGCCAGCTCACCACCCCACAGGGGGGGCACTGAAGCTTTCTTT
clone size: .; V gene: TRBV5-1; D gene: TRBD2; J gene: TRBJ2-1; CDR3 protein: CASSLQTGGNEQFF; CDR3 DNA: TGCGCCAGCAGCTTGCAAACGGGAGGCAATGAGCAGTTCTTC
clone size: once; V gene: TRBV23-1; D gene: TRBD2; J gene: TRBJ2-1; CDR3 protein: CASSPKTSGSFNEQFF; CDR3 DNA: TGCGCCAGCAGTCCCAAAACTAGCGGGAGTTTTAATGAGCAGTTCTTC
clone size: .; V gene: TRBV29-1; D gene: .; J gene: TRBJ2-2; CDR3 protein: CSVDHDSTGELFF; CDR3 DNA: TGCAGCGTTGACCACGACAGTACCGGGGAGCTGTTTTTT
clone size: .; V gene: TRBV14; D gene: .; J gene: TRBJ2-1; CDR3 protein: CASSQAPGSYNEQFF; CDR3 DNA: TGTGCCAGCAGCCAAGCACCGGGCTCCTACAATGAGCAGTTCTTC
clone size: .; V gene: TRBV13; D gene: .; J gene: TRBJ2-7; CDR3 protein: CASSQQTGPASYEQYF; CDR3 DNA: TGTGCCAGCAGCCAGCAGACAGGACCCGCCTCCTACGAGCAGTACTTC
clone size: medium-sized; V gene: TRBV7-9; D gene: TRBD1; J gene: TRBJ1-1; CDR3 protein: CASSLWRTGGETEAFF; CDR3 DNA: TGTGCCAGCAGCTTATGGAGGACAGGGGGCGAGACTGAAGCTTTCTTT
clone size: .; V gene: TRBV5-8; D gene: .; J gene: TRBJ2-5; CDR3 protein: CASSFLQETQYF; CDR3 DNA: TGTGCCAGCAGCTTCTTACAAGAGACCCAGTACTTC
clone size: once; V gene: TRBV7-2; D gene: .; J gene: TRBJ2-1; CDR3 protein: CASSQGPPRGQFF; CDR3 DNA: TGTGCCAGCAGTCAGGGACCCCCCCGTGGGCAGTTCTTC
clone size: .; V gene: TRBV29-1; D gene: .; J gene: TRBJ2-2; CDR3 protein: CSARWNTGELFF; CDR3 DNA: TGCAGCGCCCGGTGGAACACCGGGGAGCTGTTTTTT
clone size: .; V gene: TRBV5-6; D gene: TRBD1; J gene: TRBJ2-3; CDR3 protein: CASTPRTGGTDTQYF; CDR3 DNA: TGTGCCAGCACCCCTCGGACAGGGGGCACAGATACGCAGTATTTT